A selection of T cell receptor beta chains follows, all from one sample in a study of Ad26.COV2.S vaccination and SARS-CoV-2 variants. Libraries were prepared by immunoSEQ multiplex PCR; TCRdb keeps only in-frame clonotypes and omits some of them. Of about 330,000 clones listed, 75% to 90% are singletons. The sequenced sample was peripheral blood, obtained in a trial of Ad26.COV2.S vaccine versus placebo. The receptors come from a person aged 18-60 years who received the Ad26.COV2.S COVID-19 vaccine or a placebo. CDR3s include the opening cysteine and the closing phenylalanine or tryptophan. A D gene is named only where the DNA matches it firmly. Clone size is given for some rows only: seen once, a few or many times, or a class if the clone is expanded.

D gene,J gene,clone size,V gene,CDR3 protein,CDR3 DNA
.,TRBJ2-7,.,TRBV19,CASSIPGVPYEQYF,TGTGCCAGTAGTATCCCAGGGGTCCCCTACGAGCAGTACTTC
TRBD1,TRBJ1-3,.,TRBV7-2,CASRDQGAIIGTIYF,TGTGCCAGCAGAGATCAGGGGGCGATAATTGGGACCATATATTTT
TRBD1,TRBJ1-1,few,TRBV12-3/TRBV12-4,CASSYRGAEAFF,TGTGCCAGCAGTTACAGGGGGGCTGAAGCTTTCTTT
TRBD1,TRBJ1-1,.,TRBV28,CASSLTGTENTEAFF,TGTGCCAGCAGTTTAACCGGGACAGAGAACACTGAAGCTTTCTTT
.,TRBJ1-1,.,TRBV28,CASSLGLYRLNTEAFF,TGTGCCAGCAGTTTGGGGTTGTACAGGCTGAACACTGAAGCTTTCTTT
.,TRBJ2-5,.,TRBV25-1,CASSETGRTETQYF,TGTGCCAGCAGTGAAACAGGGAGGACGGAGACCCAGTACTTC
TRBD1,TRBJ2-7,.,TRBV18,CASLGQGVSYEQYF,TGTGCCAGCTTGGGACAGGGGGTCTCCTACGAGCAGTACTTC
TRBD2,TRBJ2-3,.,TRBV4-3,CASSRLAGGGTDTQYF,TGCGCCAGCAGTCGATTAGCGGGAGGGGGCACAGATACGCAGTATTTT
.,TRBJ2-1,.,TRBV7-9,CASSSNRARNEQFF,TGTGCCAGCAGCTCGAATCGAGCGCGCAATGAGCAGTTCTTC
.,TRBJ1-1,.,TRBV5-8,CASSMNTEAFF,TGTGCCAGCTCCATGAACACTGAAGCTTTCTTT
.,TRBJ2-7,few,TRBV6-1,CASSEGYEQYF,TGTGCCAGCAGTGAAGGATACGAGCAGTACTTC
.,TRBJ1-1,few,TRBV15,CATSSNTEAFF,TGTGCCACCAGCAGCAACACTGAAGCTTTCTTT
.,TRBJ1-2,.,TRBV5-4,CASSASQRGVDYGYTF,TGTGCCAGCAGCGCCTCTCAACGGGGGGTCGACTATGGCTACACCTTC
.,TRBJ2-1,.,TRBV13,CASSLDSSGTVTYNEQFF,TGTGCCAGCAGCCTAGATTCCTCGGGGACGGTCACCTACAATGAGCAGTTCTTC
.,TRBJ2-5,.,TRBV2,CASESRDTPQETQYF,TGTGCCAGCGAAAGCCGGGACACCCCCCAAGAGACCCAGTACTTC
TRBD2,TRBJ2-1,.,TRBV7-2,CASSFWGGTSGNNEQFF,TGTGCCAGCAGTTTTTGGGGGGGGACTAGCGGAAACAATGAGCAGTTCTTC
.,TRBJ1-3,.,TRBV6-2/TRBV6-3,CASSYAFSGNTIYF,TGTGCCAGCAGTTACGCTTTCTCTGGAAACACCATATATTTT
.,TRBJ1-3,few,TRBV18,CASSDTHSSSGNTIYF,TGTGCCAGCTCAGACACACACAGCAGCTCTGGAAACACCATATATTTT
.,TRBJ1-2,.,TRBV11-2,CASSLMSNYGYTF,TGTGCCAGCAGCTTAATGTCTAACTATGGCTACACCTTC
TRBD2,TRBJ2-7,.,TRBV3-1/TRBV3-2,CASSQDGLAGTLGEQYF,TGTGCCAGCAGCCAAGATGGGCTAGCGGGGACCCTCGGCGAGCAGTACTTC
.,TRBJ1-1,.,TRBV7-9,CASSLRGRFTEAFF,TGTGCCAGCAGCTTAAGGGGACGGTTCACTGAAGCTTTCTTT
.,TRBJ1-1,.,TRBV18,CASSPTPGGENTEAFF,TGTGCCAGCTCACCTACCCCCGGCGGTGAGAACACTGAAGCTTTCTTT
TRBD2,TRBJ2-3,.,TRBV10-3,CAITLGLAPGDTQYF,TGTGCCATCACCCTGGGACTAGCGCCAGGGGATACGCAGTATTTT
TRBD1,TRBJ1-1,.,TRBV7-9,CASSSTGGFTEAFF,TGTGCCAGCAGCTCAACAGGGGGATTCACTGAAGCTTTCTTT
.,TRBJ2-1,.,TRBV12-3/TRBV12-4,CASSLGRKGEQFF,TGTGCCAGCAGTTTGGGTAGAAAAGGAGAGCAGTTCTTC
TRBD1,TRBJ1-2,.,TRBV27,CASSSRTGPIYGYTF,TGTGCCAGCAGTTCCCGGACAGGCCCCATATATGGCTACACCTTC
TRBD2,TRBJ2-3,.,TRBV7-9,CASSSGLAGASTTDTQYF,TGTGCCAGCAGCTCGGGACTAGCGGGGGCTAGCACGACAGATACGCAGTATTTT
.,TRBJ2-1,.,TRBV13,CASSLASSHEQFF,TGTGCCAGCAGCTTAGCTAGCTCCCATGAGCAGTTCTTC
.,TRBJ2-3,.,TRBV13,CASSLGGSFTDTQYF,TGTGCCAGCAGCTTAGGGGGGTCCTTCACAGATACGCAGTATTTT
.,TRBJ1-6,.,TRBV30,CAWSIRGNNSPLHF,TGTGCCTGGAGCATTCGGGGGAATAATTCACCCCTCCACTTT
.,TRBJ1-4,.,TRBV29-1,CSVDGGGEKLFF,TGCAGCGTTGATGGGGGGGGCGAAAAACTGTTTTTT
.,TRBJ2-5,.,TRBV5-1,CASSLDDGETQYF,TGCGCCAGCAGCTTGGACGATGGAGAGACCCAGTACTTC
.,TRBJ1-1,.,TRBV11-3,CASSLDDREAFF,TGTGCCAGCAGCTTAGACGACAGGGAAGCTTTCTTT
.,TRBJ2-3,.,TRBV6-1,CASSEALPELKPEYF,TGTGCCAGCAGTGAAGCGCTTCCGGAGCTGAAGCCCGAGTATTTT
TRBD1,TRBJ1-5,.,TRBV5-6,CASSEWTGNHQPQHF,TGTGCCAGCAGCGAATGGACAGGTAACCATCAGCCCCAGCATTTT
.,TRBJ1-2,.,TRBV7-3,CASSSPERNYGYTF,TGTGCCAGCAGCTCACCAGAGCGGAACTATGGCTACACCTTC
.,TRBJ2-1,.,TRBV29-1,CSVVSGAKKWGETSYVSSYNEQFF,TGCAGCGTTGTGTCGGGGGCAAAAAAATGGGGGGAGACCTCCTATGTTAGCTCCTACAATGAGCAGTTCTTC
.,TRBJ1-2,.,TRBV5-5,CASSLAGRVDYGYTF,TGTGCCAGCAGCTTGGCGGGAAGAGTTGACTATGGCTACACCTTC
.,TRBJ1-1,.,TRBV19,CASRLVGAAATEAFF,TGTGCCAGTAGATTGGTAGGGGCCGCGGCCACTGAAGCTTTCTTT